This passage covers 25 T cell receptor beta chains from one sample sequenced in a study of cytotoxic CD8 clonotypes in ibrutinib-treated CLL. The protocol was immunoSEQ multiplex PCR, while the TCRdb copy is restricted to in-frame clones and leaves out a portion. This table holds approximately 330,000 clones, just under 80% found once. The sample in question was PBMCs, obtained before ibrutinib treatment. The receptors derive from a human donor with chronic lymphocytic leukemia.

This chain uses TRBV19 with TRBJ2-3; 10 positions agree with TRBD2. J was trimmed by 6 bases and V by 8 bases; bases with no gene match: 8. Germline V CDR1 and CDR2: LNHDA, SQIVND (reference sequence). This CDR3 comprises 14 residues. The DNA of the CDR3 is TGTGCCAGTTCCCCTAGCGGGAGTTTGGATACGCAGTATTTT. Its protein product is CASSPSGSLDTQYF.

This chain links TRBV7-9 with TRBJ2-7, with a possible D match to TRBD2 (7 bases). Germline V gives CDR1 SEHNR, CDR2 FQNEAQ (reference sequence). Trimming removed 0 bases at V and 5 bases at J, with 17 bases between. The CDR3 extends over 16 amino acids. The CDR3 region is CASSLAYRGRADEQYF. For the CDR3, the DNA is TGTGCCAGCAGCTTAGCGTATAGGGGGAGGGCCGACGAGCAGTACTTC.

V usage is TRBV25-1 and J usage is TRBJ1-4, with a weak D call TRBD1 (5 bases). Germline assignment: CDR1 MGHDK and CDR2 SYGVNS. V lost 3 bases to trimming and J lost 7 bases, with 12 bases between them. This CDR3 region has 14 residues. CDR3 DNA: TGTGCCAGCAGTGATGGCAGGGTCGGTGAAAAACTGTTTTTT. This codes for CASSDGRVGEKLFF.

The chain has TRBV30 and TRBJ2-1, with 13 bases identical to TRBD2. Looked up from germline, CDR1 is GTSNPN and CDR2 is SVGIG (reference sequence). The ends lost 3 bases at V and 3 bases at J; junction bases unmatched: 5. The CDR3 consists of 16 residues. The CDR3 nucleotides read TGTGCCTGGAGCCCCGGGACTAGCGGGAACTACAATGAGCAGTTCTTC. It is translated as CAWSPGTSGNYNEQFF.

The chain couples TRBV5-1 to TRBJ1-2; a weak D match, TRBD1 (6 bases). The CDR3 loop spans 15 amino acids. Germline values: CDR1 SGHRS, CDR2 YFSETQ. Trimming pared 4 bases from V and 4 bases from J, leaving 17 bases between. The CDR3 spells CASSTSGTPAYGYTF. The CDR3 coding sequence is TGCGCCAGCAGCACGTCCGGGACACCGGCCTATGGCTACACCTTC.

The chain joins TRBV27 to TRBJ1-5, with D tentatively TRBD1 (6 bases). Germline loops: CDR1 MNHEY, CDR2 SMNVEV (reference sequence). V was cut by 9 bases and J by 6 bases, with 15 bases left in between. There are 13 residues in the CDR3. The CDR3 DNA is TGTGCCAGTACTACAGGGTACGGTCAGCCCCAGCATTTT. It codes for CASTTGYGQPQHF.

This clone was seen many times. The chain uses TRBV7-9 and TRBJ2-1; D is possibly TRBD1 (6 bases). Germline V gene lookup returns CDR1 SEHNR and CDR2 FQNEAQ (reference sequence). The CDR3 has 16 amino acids. Trimming left V 4 bases short and J 7 bases short, with 20 bases between. The CDR3 spells CASSSRGVSLRNEQFF. The CDR3, as DNA: TGTGCCAGCAGCTCCAGGGGCGTGAGTTTACGTAATGAGCAGTTCTTC. Full variable domain (rest looked up from reference TRBV7-9 and TRBJ2-1): DTGVSQNPRHKITKRGQNVTFRCDPISEHNRLYWYRQTLGQGPEFLTYFQNEAQLEKSRLLSDRFSAERPKGSFSTLEIQRTEQGDSAMYLCASSSRGVSLRNEQFFGPGTRLTVL.

The chain joins TRBV25-1 to TRBJ1-1; 11 bases align to TRBD1. With V trimmed by 6 bases and J by 1 base, 4 bases remained unmatched. CDR1 MGHDK and CDR2 SYGVNS come from the germline V gene. The CDR3 consists of 15 residues. The CDR3 nucleotides read TGTGCCAGCAGGGACAGGGGGCTTTGGAACACTGAAGCTTTCTTT. Translation: CASRDRGLWNTEAFF.

The chain couples TRBV2 to TRBJ2-3, with D hard to call. Looked up from germline, CDR1 is SNHLY and CDR2 is FYNNEI. The length of the CDR3 is 15 residues. The ends were cut back, 1 base at V and 0 bases at J, with 8 bases in the middle. CDR3 DNA: TGTGCCAGCAGTGAAGAAGGCTCTAGCACAGATACGCAGTATTTT. Translated, it gives CASSEEGSSTDTQYF. The whole variable domain, remainder taken from reference TRBV2 and TRBJ2-3, is EPEVTQTPSHQVTQMGQEVILRCVPISNHLYFYWYRQILGQKVEFLVSFYNNEISEKSEIFDDQFSVERPDGSNFTLKIRSTKLEDSAMYFCASSEEGSSTDTQYFGPGTRLTVL.

The genes are TRBV28 and TRBJ2-2; 12 positions match TRBD2. The trim removed 6 bases at V and 6 bases at J, leaving 8 bases unmatched. Germline CDR1 is MDHEN and CDR2 is SYDVKM. CDR3 length: 16 residues. Written as DNA, the CDR3 is TGTGCCAGCAGCCATTCTAGCGGGAGGGCCTCCGGGGAGCTGTTTTTT. It yields the protein CASSHSSGRASGELFF.

V usage is TRBV4-2 and J usage is TRBJ2-7, with unresolved D. V lost 0 bases, J lost 9 bases, and 12 bases lay in between. The CDR3 length is 13 residues. Germline V gene lookup returns CDR1 LGHNA and CDR2 YNFKEQ. The CDR3 here is CASSQDFSRRQYF. CDR3 DNA sequence: TGTGCCAGCAGCCAAGATTTTAGCCGCAGGCAGTACTTC.

This clone was recorded once. Germline and junction disagree at one end, which may indicate a read error. The rearrangement joins TRBV5-6 to TRBJ2-7, with D tentatively TRBD2 (7 bases). CDR1 SGHDT and CDR2 YYEEEE come from the germline V gene. The CDR3 spans 11 residues. As DNA, the CDR3 is TGTGCCAGCAGCCGGGGGGCAGCCAGGGACTTC. Its protein product is CASSRGAARDF.

As concerns this clone: One junction end disagrees with the germline gene, perhaps due to a read error. V is TRBV5-1 and J is TRBJ1-5; TRBD1 aligns across 8 bases. The CDR3 totals 15 residues. Germline lookup yields CDR1 SGHRS and CDR2 YFSETQ. The CDR3 protein is CASSLGQGSHQPQHF. As DNA, the CDR3 is TGCGCCAGCAGCCTCGGACAGGGTAGCCATCAGCCCCAGCATTTT.

J is TRBJ1-1 and V is TRBV30, with a possible D match to TRBD1 (5 bases). V shed 3 bases and J shed 4 bases, with 15 bases lying between them. Germline values: CDR1 GTSNPN, CDR2 SVGIG (reference sequence). This CDR3 has 14 amino acids. The CDR3 DNA follows: TGTGCCTGGAGGATTGGGGCGACGATCACTGAAGCTTTCTTT. It specifies CAWRIGATITEAFF.

V is TRBV7-8 and J is TRBJ2-1, with TRBD1 identical over 7 bases. CDR1 is SGHVS, CDR2 FQNEAQ, per germline. CDR3 length equals 13 residues. V gave up 5 bases and J gave up 8 bases; unmatched junction bases: 6. The CDR3 DNA reads as TGTGCCAGCAGCGAACAGGGGTGGGATGAGCAGTTCTTC. Amino acids: CASSEQGWDEQFF.

This clone came up once. This rearrangement joins TRBV6-6 to TRBJ1-4; 7 bases are shared with TRBD1. The CDR3 spans 14 residues. V lost 4 bases, J lost 5 bases, and 4 bases stayed unmatched. CDR1 MNHNY and CDR2 SVGAGI come from the germline V gene (reference sequence). CDR3 bases: TGTGCCAGCAGTTGGGGCAGGGGGAATGAAAAACTGTTTTTT. Protein: CASSWGRGNEKLFF.

The rearrangement links TRBV7-3 to TRBJ2-5, with a tentative D call TRBD2 (6 bases). The CDR3 contains 13 residues. Germline CDR1 SGHTA, CDR2 FQGTGA. Trimming removed 2 bases from V and 5 bases from J, with 9 bases in between. CDR3 coding DNA: TGTGCCAGCAGCTTAGGAGGGTTCGAGACCCAGTACTTC. Protein: CASSLGGFETQYF.

This chain joins TRBV9 and TRBJ2-5; D is ambiguous. V was pared by 0 bases and J by 2 bases, with 17 bases between. The CDR3 extends over 17 amino acids. Per the germline V gene, CDR1 is SGDLS and CDR2 is YYNGEE. CDR3: CASSVGSSSRIQETQYF. As DNA, the CDR3 is TGTGCCAGCAGCGTAGGGAGCAGCTCCCGAATACAAGAGACCCAGTACTTC.

This clone occurred a few times. The chain uses TRBV2 and TRBJ2-2, with a tentative D call TRBD1 (5 bases). Germline loops: CDR1 SNHLY, CDR2 FYNNEI. The V end lost 2 bases, the J end lost 2 bases, and 12 bases lay between the germline ends. There are 16 residues in the CDR3. In DNA, the CDR3 is TGTGCCAGCAGTGAAACAGGATTTTCAAACACCGGGGAGCTGTTTTTT. As protein: CASSETGFSNTGELFF.

V gene TRBV6-1 combines with J gene TRBJ1-5, with a tentative D call TRBD1 (5 bases). Trimming left V 4 bases short and J 0 bases short, with 22 bases between. The CDR3 is 19 amino acids. Germline loops: CDR1 MNHNS, CDR2 SASEGT. The CDR3 DNA reads TGTGCCAGCAGTGGAGAGGGACTGCCTGATGTCCATAGCAATCAGCCCCAGCATTTT. Amino acids: CASSGEGLPDVHSNQPQHF.

The chain combines TRBV9 with TRBJ2-7; D possibly matches TRBD1 or TRBD2 (5 bases each). The CDR3 runs to 14 residues. Germline CDR1 reads SGDLS; CDR2 reads YYNGEE. Trimming took off 0 bases at V and 6 bases at J, with 13 bases between the two ends. CDR3 region: CASSVAGPSSEQYF. CDR3 nucleotide sequence: TGTGCCAGCAGCGTAGCGGGACCATCAAGCGAGCAGTACTTC.

The chain links TRBV6-6 to TRBJ1-2; D may be TRBD1 (6 bases). The CDR3 runs to 13 residues. Trimming shortened V by 5 bases and J by 5 bases, and 12 bases separated the two germline ends. CDR1 and CDR2 from the germline V gene are MNHNY and SVGAGI (reference sequence). CDR3 in amino acids: CASSINRVYGYTF. The CDR3 DNA reads as TGTGCCAGCAGTATCAACAGGGTTTATGGCTACACCTTC.

The chain links TRBV27 to TRBJ2-3; D possibly matches TRBD1 or TRBD2 (5 bases each). V lost 7 bases and J lost 2, with 13 bases in between. CDR1 is MNHEY and CDR2 is SMNVEV in the germline V gene (reference sequence). The CDR3 spans 14 residues. DNA for the CDR3: TGTGCCAGCACCCAAAGCGGACACACAGATACGCAGTATTTT. Amino acid sequence: CASTQSGHTDTQYF.

CDR3 sequence (DNA): TGTGCCAGCAGCTTAGACGAATACAATGAGCAGTTCTTC. It is translated as CASSLDEYNEQFF. The genes are TRBV7-8 and TRBJ2-1; D remains unclear. V was cut by 1 base and J by 4 bases, with 5 bases left in between. This CDR3 has 13 residues. Germline CDR1 SGHVS, CDR2 FQNEAQ.

V and J are TRBV6-1 and TRBJ2-7, with D perhaps TRBD1 (6 bases). The CDR3 extends over 15 amino acids. CDR1 is MNHNS and CDR2 is SASEGT in the germline V gene. Trimming took 7 bases from V and 3 from J, leaving 19 bases between them. CDR3 in amino acids: CASTYLTGTFYEQYF. CDR3 nucleotide sequence: TGTGCCAGCACCTACCTAACCGGGACATTCTACGAGCAGTACTTC.